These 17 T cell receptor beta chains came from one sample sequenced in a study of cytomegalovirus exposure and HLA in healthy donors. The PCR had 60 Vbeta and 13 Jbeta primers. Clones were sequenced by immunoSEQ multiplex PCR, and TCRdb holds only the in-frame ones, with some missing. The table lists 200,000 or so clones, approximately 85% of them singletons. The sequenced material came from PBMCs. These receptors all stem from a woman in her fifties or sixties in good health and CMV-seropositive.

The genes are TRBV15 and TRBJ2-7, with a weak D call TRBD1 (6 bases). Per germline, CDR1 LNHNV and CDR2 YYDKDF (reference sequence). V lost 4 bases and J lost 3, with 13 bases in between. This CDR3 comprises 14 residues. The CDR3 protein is CATSKGGRGYEQYF. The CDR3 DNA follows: TGTGCCACCAGCAAGGGTGGCAGGGGCTACGAGCAGTACTTC. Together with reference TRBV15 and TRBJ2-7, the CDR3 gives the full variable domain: DAMVIQNPRYQVTQFGKPVTLSCSQTLNHNVMYWYQQKSSQAPKLLFHYYDKDFNNEADTPDNFQSRRPNTSFCFLDIRSPGLGDTAMYLCATSKGGRGYEQYFGPGTRLTVT.

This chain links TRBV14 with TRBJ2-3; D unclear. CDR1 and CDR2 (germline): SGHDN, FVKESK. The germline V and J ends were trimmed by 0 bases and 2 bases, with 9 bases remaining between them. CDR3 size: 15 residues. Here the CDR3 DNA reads TGTGCCAGCAGCCAAGACGGGTTCCCCACAGATACGCAGTATTTT. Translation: CASSQDGFPTDTQYF.

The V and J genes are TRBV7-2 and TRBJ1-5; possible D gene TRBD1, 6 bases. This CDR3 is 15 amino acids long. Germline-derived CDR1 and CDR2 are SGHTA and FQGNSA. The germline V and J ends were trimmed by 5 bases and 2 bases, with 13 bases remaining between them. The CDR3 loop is CASSVQGYGNQPQHF. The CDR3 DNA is TGTGCCAGCAGCGTGCAGGGGTATGGCAATCAGCCCCAGCATTTT.

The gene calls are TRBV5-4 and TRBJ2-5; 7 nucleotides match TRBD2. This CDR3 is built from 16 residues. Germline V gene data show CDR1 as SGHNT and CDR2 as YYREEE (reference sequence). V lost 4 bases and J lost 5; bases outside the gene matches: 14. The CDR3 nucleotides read TGTGCCAGCAGCACCAGTGGTGGCGGGAGAGGTGAGACCCAGTACTTC. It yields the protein CASSTSGGGRGETQYF.

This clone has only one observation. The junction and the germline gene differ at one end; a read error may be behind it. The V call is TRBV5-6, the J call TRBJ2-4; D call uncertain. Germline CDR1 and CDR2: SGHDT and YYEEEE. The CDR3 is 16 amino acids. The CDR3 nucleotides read TGTGCCAGCAGCGGGTCACCGGTAGTGGCCAAAAACAGTCAGTACTTC. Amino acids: CASSGSPVVAKNSQYF.

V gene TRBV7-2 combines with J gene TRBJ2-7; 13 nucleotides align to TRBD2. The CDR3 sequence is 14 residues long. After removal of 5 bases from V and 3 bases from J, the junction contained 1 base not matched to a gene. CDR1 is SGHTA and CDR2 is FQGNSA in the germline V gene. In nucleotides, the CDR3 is TGTGCCAGCAGCCGACTAGCGGGGGGCTACGAGCAGTACTTC. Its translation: CASSRLAGGYEQYF. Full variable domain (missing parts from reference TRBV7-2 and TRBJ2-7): GAGVSQSPSNKVTEKGKDVELRCDPISGHTALYWYRQSLGQGLEFLIYFQGNSAPDKSGLPSDRFSAERTGGSVSTLTIQRTQQEDSAVYLCASSRLAGGYEQYFGPGTRLTVT.

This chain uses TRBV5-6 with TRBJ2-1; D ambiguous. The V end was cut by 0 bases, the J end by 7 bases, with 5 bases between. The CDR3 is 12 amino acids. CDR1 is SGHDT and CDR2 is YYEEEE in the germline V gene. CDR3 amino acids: CASSLGRNEQFF. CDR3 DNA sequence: TGTGCCAGCAGCTTGGGGCGGAATGAGCAGTTCTTC.

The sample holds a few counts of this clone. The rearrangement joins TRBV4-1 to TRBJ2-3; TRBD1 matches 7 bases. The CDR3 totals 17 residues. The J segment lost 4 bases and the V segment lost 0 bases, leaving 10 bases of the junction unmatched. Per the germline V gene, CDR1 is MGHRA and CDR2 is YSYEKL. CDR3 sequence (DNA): TGCGCCAGCAGCCAAGATCTTCCGACAGGGAGTTCAGATACGCAGTATTTT. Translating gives CASSQDLPTGSSDTQYF.

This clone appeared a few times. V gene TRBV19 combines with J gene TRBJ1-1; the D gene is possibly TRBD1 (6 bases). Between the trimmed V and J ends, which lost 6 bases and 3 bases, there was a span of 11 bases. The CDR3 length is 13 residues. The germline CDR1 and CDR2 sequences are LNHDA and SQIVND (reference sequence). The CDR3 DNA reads TGTGCCAGTAGAGCACAGGGCCACACTGAAGCTTTCTTT. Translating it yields CASRAQGHTEAFF.

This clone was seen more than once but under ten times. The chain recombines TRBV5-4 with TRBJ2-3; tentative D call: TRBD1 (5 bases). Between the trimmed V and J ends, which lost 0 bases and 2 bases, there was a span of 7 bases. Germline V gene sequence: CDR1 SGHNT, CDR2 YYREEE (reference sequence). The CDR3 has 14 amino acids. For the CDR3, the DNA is TGTGCCAGCAGCTTGGAAGGGGTCACAGATACGCAGTATTTT. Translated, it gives CASSLEGVTDTQYF.

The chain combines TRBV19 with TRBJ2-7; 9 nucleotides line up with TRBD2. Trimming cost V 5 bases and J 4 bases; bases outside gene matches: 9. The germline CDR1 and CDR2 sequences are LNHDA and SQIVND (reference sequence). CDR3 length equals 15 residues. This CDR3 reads CASSPRGLASYEQYF. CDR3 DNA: TGTGCCAGTAGTCCCCGCGGACTAGCGTCGTACGAGCAGTACTTC.

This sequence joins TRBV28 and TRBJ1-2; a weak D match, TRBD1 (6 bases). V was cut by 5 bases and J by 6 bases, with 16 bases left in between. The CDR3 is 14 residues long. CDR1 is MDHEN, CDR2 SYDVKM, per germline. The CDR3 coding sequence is TGTGCCAGCAGTCTGACAGGAATCATCCATGGCTACACCTTC. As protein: CASSLTGIIHGYTF.

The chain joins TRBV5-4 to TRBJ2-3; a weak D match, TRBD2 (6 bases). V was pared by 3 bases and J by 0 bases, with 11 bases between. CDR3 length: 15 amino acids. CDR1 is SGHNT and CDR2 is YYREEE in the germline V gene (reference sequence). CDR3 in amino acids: CASSSGGTSTDTQYF. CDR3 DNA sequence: TGTGCCAGCAGCTCGGGTGGGACTAGCACAGATACGCAGTATTTT.

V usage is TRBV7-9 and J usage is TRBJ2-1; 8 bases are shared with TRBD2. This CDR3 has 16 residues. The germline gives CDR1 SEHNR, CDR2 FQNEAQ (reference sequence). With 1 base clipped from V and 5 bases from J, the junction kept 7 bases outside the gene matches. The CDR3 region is CASSLVTGGKHNEQFF. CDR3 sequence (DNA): TGTGCCAGCAGCTTAGTTACGGGGGGGAAACACAATGAGCAGTTCTTC.

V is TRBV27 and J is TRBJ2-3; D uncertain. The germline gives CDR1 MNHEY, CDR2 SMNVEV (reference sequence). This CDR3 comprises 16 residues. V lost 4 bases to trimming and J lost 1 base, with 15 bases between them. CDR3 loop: CASSSSPLWRTDTQYF. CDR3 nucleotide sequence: TGTGCCAGCAGTTCATCACCCCTGTGGCGCACAGATACGCAGTATTTT.

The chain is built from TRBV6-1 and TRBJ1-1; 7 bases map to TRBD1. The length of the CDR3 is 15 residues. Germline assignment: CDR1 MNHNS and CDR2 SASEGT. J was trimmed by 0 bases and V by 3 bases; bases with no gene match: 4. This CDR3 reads CASSDYRGVNTEAFF. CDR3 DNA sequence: TGTGCCAGCAGTGATTACAGGGGAGTGAACACTGAAGCTTTCTTT.

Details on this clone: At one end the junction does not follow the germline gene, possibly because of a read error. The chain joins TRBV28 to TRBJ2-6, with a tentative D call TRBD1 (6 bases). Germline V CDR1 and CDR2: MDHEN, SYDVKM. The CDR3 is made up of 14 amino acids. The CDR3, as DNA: TGTGCCACGGGGACAACTAGTCGGAACAACGGCCTGACTTTC. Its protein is CATGTTSRNNGLTF.